These 26 T cell receptor beta chains share one sample of origin, sequenced in a study of somatic mutations in cytotoxic T cells in rheumatoid arthritis. The method was immunoSEQ multiplex PCR; TCRdb's version includes in-frame clones alone and lacks a portion of them. The repertoire holds nearly 4,500 clones, with around four fifths as singletons. The material sequenced was CD8+ T cells sorted from blood. Source of these receptors: a woman aged 55-69 years with rheumatoid arthritis.

This chain connects TRBV28 to TRBJ2-5; D might be TRBD1 (7 bases). The CDR3 is made up of 14 amino acids. Germline assignment: CDR1 MDHEN and CDR2 SYDVKM. Trimming pared 6 bases from V and 5 bases from J, leaving 16 bases between. The CDR3 DNA reads as TGTGCCAGCAGCCCGAACAGGGGAGGCGAGACCCAGTACTTC. This sequence encodes CASSPNRGGETQYF. Variable domain in full (rest from reference TRBV28 and TRBJ2-5): DVKVTQSSRYLVKRTGEKVFLECVQDMDHENMFWYRQDPGLGLRLIYFSYDVKMKEKGDIPEGYSVSREKKERFSLILESASTNQTSMYLCASSPNRGGETQYFGPGTRLLVL.

By frequency in the sample, this clone is large. The chain recombines TRBV6-4 with TRBJ2-1; 9 nucleotides line up with TRBD2. J was trimmed by 7 bases and V by 5 bases; bases with no gene match: 12. Per the germline V gene, CDR1 is MRHNA and CDR2 is SNTAGT. The CDR3 runs to 16 residues. CDR3 residues: CASSTKGGGAGNEQFF. The CDR3 DNA reads TGTGCCAGCAGTACTAAAGGCGGGGGGGCCGGGAATGAGCAGTTCTTC.

The chain has TRBV6-5 and TRBJ1-2, with D uncertain. V was cut by 6 bases and J by 2 bases, with 13 bases left in between. The CDR3 has 14 residues. Germline assignment: CDR1 MNHEY and CDR2 SVGAGI. The CDR3 nucleotides are TGTGCCAGCAGACCAAACGGGAGGAACTATGGCTACACCTTC. Translating gives CASRPNGRNYGYTF.

This sequence joins TRBV4-1 and TRBJ2-7; TRBD1 might be the D (5 bases). The V gene's germline CDR1 is MGHRA and CDR2 YSYEKL. The CDR3 is 16 amino acids. V was cut by 4 bases and J by 3 bases, with 19 bases left in between. The CDR3 region has the DNA TGCGCCAGCAGCCCGCTACAGGACACCCAGGGCTACGAGCAGTACTTC. Amino acids: CASSPLQDTQGYEQYF.

This clone counts as medium-sized (0.01 to 0.1%). This chain joins TRBV4-1 and TRBJ2-3; no clear D gene. CDR3 length: 15 amino acids. Trimming took 0 bases from V and 0 from J, leaving 7 bases between them. Germline CDR1 MGHRA, CDR2 YSYEKL. The CDR3 protein is CASSQDSSSTDTQYF. The CDR3 nucleotides read TGCGCCAGCAGCCAAGATTCCTCTAGCACAGATACGCAGTATTTT.

V and J are TRBV5-1 and TRBJ2-1; 7 bases match TRBD2. Germline-derived CDR1 and CDR2 are SGHRS and YFSETQ. This CDR3 is 13 amino acids long. With V trimmed by 0 bases and J by 10 bases, 4 bases remained unmatched. The CDR3: CASSLALGGEQFF. CDR3 nucleotide sequence: TGCGCCAGCAGCTTGGCCCTCGGGGGGGAGCAGTTCTTC.

CDR3 residues: CASSSGQTSTDTQYF. CDR3 bases: TGCGCCAGCAGCTCCGGACAGACTAGCACAGATACGCAGTATTTT. The chain links TRBV5-1 to TRBJ2-3, with a possible D match to TRBD1 (6 bases). Trimming removed 3 bases at V and 0 bases at J, with 11 bases between. Per the germline V gene, CDR1 is SGHRS and CDR2 is YFSETQ. This CDR3 spans 15 amino acids.

This clone came up a few times. The rearrangement joins TRBV11-3 to TRBJ2-7; 9 bases fit TRBD1. The CDR3 consists of 15 residues. Germline CDR1 and CDR2: SGHNT and YENEEA. Trimming removed 5 bases from V and 1 base from J; junction bases left unmatched: 6. CDR3 region: CASSRGQGPSYEQYF. DNA of the CDR3: TGTGCCAGCAGCAGAGGACAGGGGCCGTCCTACGAGCAGTACTTC.

The V and J genes are TRBV27 and TRBJ2-1; 7 bases agree with TRBD2. The CDR3 is made up of 14 amino acids. J gave up 6 bases and V 3 bases, and 5 bases lay outside the gene matches. Germline CDR1 and CDR2: MNHEY and SMNVEV (reference sequence). The CDR3 nucleotides read TGTGCCAGCAGTTTCAAAGCGGGGAGCAATGAGCAGTTCTTC. Translated, it gives CASSFKAGSNEQFF.

The chain couples TRBV5-4 to TRBJ2-1; a weak D match, TRBD1 (6 bases). The V gene's germline CDR1 is SGHNT and CDR2 YYREEE (reference sequence). The CDR3 runs to 16 residues. Trimming removed 4 bases from V and 4 bases from J, with 18 bases in between. DNA of the CDR3: TGTGCCAGCAGCCCGCATAACGTCCAGGGGTACAATGAGCAGTTCTTC. Protein product: CASSPHNVQGYNEQFF.

The chain has TRBV7-9 and TRBJ2-7; perhaps TRBD1 as D (5 bases). This CDR3 has 12 amino acids. Germline CDR1 is SEHNR and CDR2 is FQNEAQ (reference sequence). Trimming took off 4 bases at V and 5 bases at J, with 9 bases between the two ends. CDR3 region: CASSSRGNEQYF. CDR3 DNA sequence: TGTGCCAGCAGCTCTAGGGGAAACGAGCAGTACTTC.

The chain has TRBV27 and TRBJ2-7; D is perhaps TRBD1 (6 bases). This CDR3 has 13 amino acids. The germline V and J ends were trimmed by 10 bases and 3 bases, with 16 bases remaining between them. CDR1 and CDR2 from the germline V gene are MNHEY and SMNVEV (reference sequence). CDR3 DNA sequence: TGTGCCACCGCGACAGGACTTCTCTACGAGCAGTACTTC. It specifies CATATGLLYEQYF.

J is TRBJ2-5 and V is TRBV5-6, with TRBD2 identical over 8 bases. The V gene end was trimmed by 4 bases and the J gene end by 3 bases; junction bases not matched to a gene: 17. CDR1 is SGHDT and CDR2 is YYEEEE in the germline V gene. CDR3 length equals 18 residues. CDR3 DNA sequence: TGTGCCAGCAGCCGTCCGGGACTAGTCGAGCTCCTGGAAGAGACCCAGTACTTC. It codes for CASSRPGLVELLEETQYF. Based on the CDR3 plus reference TRBV5-6 and TRBJ2-5, the full variable domain is DAGVTQSPTHLIKTRGQQVTLRCSPKSGHDTVSWYQQALGQGPQFIFQYYEEEERQRGNFPDRFSGHQFPNYSSELNVNALLLGDSALYLCASSRPGLVELLEETQYFGPGTRLLVL.

This sequence joins TRBV5-6 and TRBJ1-1; D perhaps matches TRBD1 (5 bases). V was trimmed by 3 bases and J by 3 bases, leaving 12 bases between them. From germline, CDR1 is SGHDT and CDR2 YYEEEE. The CDR3 sequence is 14 residues long. This CDR3 is CASSWGVGDTEAFF. CDR3 bases: TGTGCCAGCAGCTGGGGGGTCGGAGACACTGAAGCTTTCTTT.

J is TRBJ2-3 and V is TRBV5-6; 7 bases agree with TRBD2. V lost 2 bases to trimming and J lost 3 bases; unmatched junction nucleotides: 0. This CDR3 comprises 13 residues. Germline loops: CDR1 SGHDT, CDR2 YYEEEE. Written as DNA, the CDR3 is TGTGCCAGCAGCTTCGGGGGGACAGATACGCAGTATTTT. Translating gives CASSFGGTDTQYF.

Points on this clone: The same CDR3 is also encoded by other DNA sequences in this sample. The chain uses TRBV11-3 and TRBJ2-3, with TRBD2 matching 8 bases. The CDR3 extends over 15 amino acids. V lost 2 bases to trimming and J lost 6 bases; unmatched junction nucleotides: 7. CDR1 SGHNT and CDR2 YENEEA come from the germline V gene. The CDR3 protein is CASSLRGGVLDTQYF. As DNA, the CDR3 is TGTGCCAGCAGCTTACGGGGGGGAGTGTTGGATACGCAGTATTTT.

The chain uses TRBV28 and TRBJ2-7, with D tentatively TRBD1 (6 bases). The CDR3 runs 11 residues. Germline V gene sequence: CDR1 MDHEN, CDR2 SYDVKM. Trimming pared 5 bases from V and 4 bases from J, leaving 6 bases between. This CDR3 reads CASSTGYEQYV. CDR3 nucleotide sequence: TGTGCCAGCAGTACAGGGTACGAGCAGTACGTC.

The gene calls are TRBV6-1 and TRBJ2-1; D may be TRBD1 (6 bases). Germline CDR1 MNHNS, CDR2 SASEGT. The CDR3 has 17 residues. The V end lost 2 bases, the J end lost 8 bases, and 22 bases lay between the germline ends. CDR3: CASSELIGGAGSDEQFF. In DNA form, the CDR3 reads TGTGCCAGCAGTGAATTGATTGGGGGCGCAGGGAGCGATGAGCAGTTCTTC.

The V call is TRBV5-1, the J call TRBJ1-3, with D possibly TRBD1 on 5 matching bases. The CDR3 is 15 amino acids. Germline V gene lookup returns CDR1 SGHRS and CDR2 YFSETQ. The ends were cut back, 0 bases at V and 2 bases at J, with 9 bases in the middle. The CDR3 here is CASSLEGRAGNTIYF. The CDR3 nucleotides are TGCGCCAGCAGCTTGGAGGGGAGGGCTGGAAACACCATATATTTT.

This clone was seen only a few times. This chain uses TRBV29-1 with TRBJ1-5, with 7 bases identical to TRBD1. The germline gives CDR1 SQVTM, CDR2 ANQGSEA. J lost 4 bases, V lost 4 bases, and 4 bases had no gene match. The CDR3 loop spans 13 amino acids. The CDR3, as DNA: TGCAGCGTTGGAGGACAGGAAAATCAGCCCCAGCATTTT. Encoded protein: CSVGGQENQPQHF. Full variable domain (rest looked up from reference TRBV29-1 and TRBJ1-5): SAVISQKPSRDICQRGTSLTIQCQVDSQVTMMFWYRQQPGQSLTLIATANQGSEATYESGFVIDKFPISRPNLTFSTLTVSNMSPEDSSIYLCSVGGQENQPQHFGDGTRLSIL.

This chain joins TRBV5-6 and TRBJ1-2, with D unclear. The CDR3 length is 14 residues. Germline loops: CDR1 SGHDT, CDR2 YYEEEE. V lost 1 base, J lost 4 bases, and 11 bases lay in between. The DNA of the CDR3 is TGTGCCAGCAGCTTGTGGGAGGGCTCCTATGGCTACACCTTC. Translated, it gives CASSLWEGSYGYTF.

The chain links TRBV7-9 to TRBJ2-1; no clear D gene. Trimming shortened V by 4 bases and J by 8 bases, and 12 bases separated the two germline ends. Germline-derived CDR1 and CDR2 are SEHNR and FQNEAQ (reference sequence). The CDR3 spans 13 residues. The DNA for the CDR3 is TGTGCCAGCAGCTCAACGATCCGGGATGAGCAGTTCTTC. Translating gives CASSSTIRDEQFF.

The chain joins TRBV7-9 to TRBJ1-1; weak D call: TRBD1 (6 bases). CDR3 size: 12 residues. Trimming removed 5 bases at V and 11 bases at J, with 15 bases between. The germline V gene encodes CDR1 SEHNR and CDR2 FQNEAQ (reference sequence). Here the CDR3 reads CASSEDSLEAFF. The DNA of the CDR3 is TGTGCCAGCAGCGAGGACAGTCTAGAGGCTTTCTTT.

The chain combines TRBV6-4 with TRBJ2-1, with TRBD2 matching over 9 bases. CDR3 size: 16 residues. The V gene's germline CDR1 is MRHNA and CDR2 SNTAGT. The V and J ends lost 0 bases and 7 bases, in that order; junction bases with no gene match: 7. The CDR3 loop is CASSDSSGGGANEQFF. The CDR3 nucleotides read TGTGCCAGCAGTGACTCGAGCGGCGGGGGGGCGAATGAGCAGTTCTTC.

The CDR3 DNA reads TGTGCCAGTGGGGCGGGGCCCCAGAGCCCAGATACGCAGTATTTT. Its protein is CASGAGPQSPDTQYF. The V call is TRBV19, the J call TRBJ2-3, with TRBD2 as a possible D gene (6 bases). The V and J ends lost 8 bases and 4 bases respectively, with 19 bases between them. Germline values: CDR1 LNHDA, CDR2 SQIVND (reference sequence). This CDR3 contains 15 residues. Based on the CDR3 plus reference TRBV19 and TRBJ2-3, the full variable domain is DGGITQSPKYLFRKEGQNVTLSCEQNLNHDAMYWYRQDPGQGLRLIYYSQIVNDFQKGDIAEGYSVSREKKESFPLTVTSAQKNPTAFYLCASGAGPQSPDTQYFGPGTRLTVL.

The chain employs TRBV10-3 and TRBJ2-5; no reliable D call. Germline assignment: CDR1 ENHRY and CDR2 SYGVKD. CDR3 size: 11 residues. V was cut by 6 bases and J by 3 bases, with 5 bases left in between. In DNA, the CDR3 is TGTGCCATCAGGGCGGAAGAGACCCAGTACTTC. Its translation is CAIRAEETQYF.